This T cell receptor beta chain was documented in a study of blood T cells in healthy people across ages. CDR3 length: 12 amino acids. Trimming left V 7 bases short and J 7 bases short, with 11 bases between. Germline V gives CDR1 SNHLY, CDR2 FYNNEI. The sample holds a few counts of this clonotype. Next came a second PCR, run for roughly 6 to 11 cycles, which used a sample-barcoded 5' primer along with a J-beta primer mix. Each CDR3 protein is one row after TCRdb ran MiXCR on the 5' RACE reads. Counted here are about 1.7 million distinct CDR3 sequences, over 25% occurring once; the ten biggest clones make up around 7.7%.

The receptor was isolated from a woman aged 25 to 39 in good health. What was sequenced was blood. This rearrangement joins TRBV2 to TRBJ1-5; D not resolved. This CDR3 is CASTAPGQPQHF. In DNA form, the CDR3 reads TGTGCCAGCACAGCCCCGGGACAGCCCCAGCATTTT.